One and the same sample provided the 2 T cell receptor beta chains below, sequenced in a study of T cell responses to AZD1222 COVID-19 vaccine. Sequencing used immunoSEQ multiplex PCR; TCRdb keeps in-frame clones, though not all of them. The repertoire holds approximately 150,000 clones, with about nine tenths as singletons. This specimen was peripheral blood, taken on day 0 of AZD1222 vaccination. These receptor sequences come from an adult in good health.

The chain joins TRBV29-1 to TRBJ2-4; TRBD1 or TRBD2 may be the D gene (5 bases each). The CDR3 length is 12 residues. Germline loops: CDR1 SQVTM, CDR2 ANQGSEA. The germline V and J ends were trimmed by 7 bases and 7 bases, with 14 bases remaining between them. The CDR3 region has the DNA TGCAGCGGCTCCGGGACGGAGAACATTCAGTACTTC. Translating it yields CSGSGTENIQYF.

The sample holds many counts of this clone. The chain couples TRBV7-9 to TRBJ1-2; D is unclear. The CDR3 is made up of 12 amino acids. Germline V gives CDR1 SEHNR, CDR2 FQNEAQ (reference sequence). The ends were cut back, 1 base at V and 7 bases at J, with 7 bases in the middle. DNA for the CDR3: TGTGCCAGCAGCTTAGGAGGAACTGGCTACACCTTC. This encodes CASSLGGTGYTF. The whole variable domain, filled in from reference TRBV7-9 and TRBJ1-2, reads DTGVSQNPRHKITKRGQNVTFRCDPISEHNRLYWYRQTLGQGPEFLTYFQNEAQLEKSRLLSDRFSAERPKGSFSTLEIQRTEQGDSAMYLCASSLGGTGYTFGSGTRLTVV.